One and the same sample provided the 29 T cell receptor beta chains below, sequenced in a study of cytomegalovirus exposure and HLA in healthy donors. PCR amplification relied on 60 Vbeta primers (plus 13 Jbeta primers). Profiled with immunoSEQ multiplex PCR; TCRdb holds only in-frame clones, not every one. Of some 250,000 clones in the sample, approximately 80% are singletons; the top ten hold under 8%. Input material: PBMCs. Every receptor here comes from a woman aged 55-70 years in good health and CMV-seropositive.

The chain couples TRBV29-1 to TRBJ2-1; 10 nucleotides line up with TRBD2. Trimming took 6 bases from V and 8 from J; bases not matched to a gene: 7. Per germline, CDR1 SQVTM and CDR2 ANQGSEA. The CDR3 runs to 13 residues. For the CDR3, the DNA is TGCAGCGTCTCTAGCGGGAGTTTCGATGAGCAGTTCTTC. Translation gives CSVSSGSFDEQFF.

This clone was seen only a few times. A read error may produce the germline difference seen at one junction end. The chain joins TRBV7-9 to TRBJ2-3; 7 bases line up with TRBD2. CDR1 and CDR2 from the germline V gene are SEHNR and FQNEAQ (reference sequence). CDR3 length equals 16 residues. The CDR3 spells CSSSLPSGRAKDTQYF. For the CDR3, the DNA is TGTTCCAGCAGCCTGCCTAGCGGTCGGGCCAAAGATACGCAGTATTTT.

The CDR3, as DNA: TGTGCCAGTAGCCTCGCTAGCGGGAGCTACAATGAGCAGTTCTTC. Amino acid sequence: CASSLASGSYNEQFF. This rearrangement joins TRBV19 to TRBJ2-1; TRBD2 matches at 10 bases. V shed 6 bases and J 3 bases; nucleotides not matched to a gene: 5. This CDR3 contains 15 residues. Germline loops: CDR1 LNHDA, CDR2 SQIVND (reference sequence).

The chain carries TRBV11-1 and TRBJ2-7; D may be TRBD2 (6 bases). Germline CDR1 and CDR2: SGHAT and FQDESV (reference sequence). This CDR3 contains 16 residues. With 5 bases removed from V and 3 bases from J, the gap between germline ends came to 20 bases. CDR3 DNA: TGTGCCAGCAGCCCGAGCGGAGGGCGCTCGATCTACGAGCAGTACTTC. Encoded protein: CASSPSGGRSIYEQYF.

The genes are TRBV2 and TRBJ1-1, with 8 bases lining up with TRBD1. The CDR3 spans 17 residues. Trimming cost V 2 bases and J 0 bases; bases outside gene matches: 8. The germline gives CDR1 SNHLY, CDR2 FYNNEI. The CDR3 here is CASSETGQVYMNTEAFF. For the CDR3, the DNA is TGTGCCAGCAGTGAAACGGGACAGGTTTACATGAACACTGAAGCTTTCTTT. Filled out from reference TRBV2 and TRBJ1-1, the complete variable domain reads EPEVTQTPSHQVTQMGQEVILRCVPISNHLYFYWYRQILGQKVEFLVSFYNNEISEKSEIFDDQFSVERPDGSNFTLKIRSTKLEDSAMYFCASSETGQVYMNTEAFFGQGTRLTVV.

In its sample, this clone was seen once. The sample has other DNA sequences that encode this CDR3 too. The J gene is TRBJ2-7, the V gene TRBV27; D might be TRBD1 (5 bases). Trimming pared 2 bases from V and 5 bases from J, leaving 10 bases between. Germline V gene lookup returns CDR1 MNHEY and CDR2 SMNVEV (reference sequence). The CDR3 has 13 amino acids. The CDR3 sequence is CASSLQGSHEQYF. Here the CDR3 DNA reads TGTGCCAGCAGTTTACAGGGTAGCCACGAGCAGTACTTC.

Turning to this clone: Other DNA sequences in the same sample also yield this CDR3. Here the CDR3 DNA reads TGTGCCAGCAGCTTGGAGGCAGGGATCTACGAGCAGTACTTC. Translating it yields CASSLEAGIYEQYF. The chain carries TRBV5-6 and TRBJ2-7, with D tentatively TRBD1 (5 bases). V dropped 0 bases and J dropped 3 bases, with 10 bases sitting between them. The CDR3 extends over 14 amino acids. The V gene's germline CDR1 is SGHDT and CDR2 YYEEEE.

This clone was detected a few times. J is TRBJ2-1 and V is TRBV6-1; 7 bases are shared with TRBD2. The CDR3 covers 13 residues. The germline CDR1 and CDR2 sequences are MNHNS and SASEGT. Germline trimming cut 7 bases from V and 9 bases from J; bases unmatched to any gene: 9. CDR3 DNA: TGTGCCAGCATTGGATTAGCGGGTGTTGAGCAGTTCTTC. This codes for CASIGLAGVEQFF.

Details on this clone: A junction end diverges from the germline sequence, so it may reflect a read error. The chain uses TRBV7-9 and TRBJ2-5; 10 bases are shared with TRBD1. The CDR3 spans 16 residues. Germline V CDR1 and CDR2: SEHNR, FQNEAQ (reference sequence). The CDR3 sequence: CSSSRDLTGGLKTQYF. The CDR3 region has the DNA TGTTCCAGCAGCAGGGACCTGACAGGGGGCTTGAAGACCCAGTACTTC.

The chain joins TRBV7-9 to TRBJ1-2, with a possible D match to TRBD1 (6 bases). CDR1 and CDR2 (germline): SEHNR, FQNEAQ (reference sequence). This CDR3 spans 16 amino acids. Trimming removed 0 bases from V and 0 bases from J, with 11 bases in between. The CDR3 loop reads CASSLAQGYANYGYTF. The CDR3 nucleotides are TGTGCCAGCAGCTTAGCCCAGGGGTATGCTAACTATGGCTACACCTTC. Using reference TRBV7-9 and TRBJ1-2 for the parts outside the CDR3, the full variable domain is DTGVSQNPRHKITKRGQNVTFRCDPISEHNRLYWYRQTLGQGPEFLTYFQNEAQLEKSRLLSDRFSAERPKGSFSTLEIQRTEQGDSAMYLCASSLAQGYANYGYTFGSGTRLTVV.

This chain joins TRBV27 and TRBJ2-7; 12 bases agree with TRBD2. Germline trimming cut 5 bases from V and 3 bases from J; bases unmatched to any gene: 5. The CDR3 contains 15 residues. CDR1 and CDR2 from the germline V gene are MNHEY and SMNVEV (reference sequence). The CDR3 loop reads CASSNPGLAGYEQYF. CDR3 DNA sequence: TGTGCCAGCAGTAATCCGGGACTAGCGGGCTACGAGCAGTACTTC.

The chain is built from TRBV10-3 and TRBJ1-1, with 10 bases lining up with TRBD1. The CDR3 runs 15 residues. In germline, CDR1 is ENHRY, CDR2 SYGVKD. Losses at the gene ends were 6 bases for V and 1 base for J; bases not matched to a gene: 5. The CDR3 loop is CAISPGQGQNTEAFF. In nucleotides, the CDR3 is TGTGCCATCAGCCCGGGACAGGGGCAGAACACTGAAGCTTTCTTT.

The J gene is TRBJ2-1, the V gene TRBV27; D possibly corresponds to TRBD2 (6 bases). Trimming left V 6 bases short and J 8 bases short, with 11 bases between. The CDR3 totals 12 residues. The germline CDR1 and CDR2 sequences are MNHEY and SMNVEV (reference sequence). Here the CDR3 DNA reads TGTGCCAGCAGCCTAGCGATGGATGAGCAGTTCTTC. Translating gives CASSLAMDEQFF.

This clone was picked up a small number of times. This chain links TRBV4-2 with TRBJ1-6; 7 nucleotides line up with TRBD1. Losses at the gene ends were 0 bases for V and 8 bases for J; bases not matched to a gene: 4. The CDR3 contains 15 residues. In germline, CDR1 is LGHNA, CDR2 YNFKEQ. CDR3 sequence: CASSQDRTGYSPLHF. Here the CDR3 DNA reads TGTGCCAGCAGCCAAGATCGGACAGGCTATTCACCCCTCCACTTT.

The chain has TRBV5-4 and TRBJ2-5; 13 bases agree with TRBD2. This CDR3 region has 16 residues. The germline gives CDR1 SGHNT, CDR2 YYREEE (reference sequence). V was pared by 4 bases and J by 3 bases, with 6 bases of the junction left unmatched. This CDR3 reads CASSPGTSGMEETQYF. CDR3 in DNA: TGTGCCAGCAGCCCCGGGACTAGCGGGATGGAAGAGACCCAGTACTTC.

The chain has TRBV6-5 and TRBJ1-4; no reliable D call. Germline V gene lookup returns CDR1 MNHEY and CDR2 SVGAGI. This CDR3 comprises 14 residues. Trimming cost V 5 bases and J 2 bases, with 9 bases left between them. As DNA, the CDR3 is TGTGCCAGCAGTAGTAGCTGGACTAATGAAAAACTGTTTTTT. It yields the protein CASSSSWTNEKLFF.

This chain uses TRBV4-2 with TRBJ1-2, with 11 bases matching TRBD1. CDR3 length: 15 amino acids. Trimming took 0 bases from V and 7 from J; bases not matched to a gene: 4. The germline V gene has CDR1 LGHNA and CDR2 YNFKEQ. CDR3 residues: CASSQETGTGGGYTF. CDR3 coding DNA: TGTGCCAGCAGCCAAGAGACCGGGACAGGGGGTGGCTACACCTTC.

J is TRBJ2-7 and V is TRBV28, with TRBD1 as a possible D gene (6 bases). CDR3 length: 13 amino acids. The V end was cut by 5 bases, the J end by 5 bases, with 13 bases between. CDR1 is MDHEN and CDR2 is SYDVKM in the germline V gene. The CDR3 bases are TGTGCCAGCAGTGTACCCAGGGGCCACGAGCAGTACTTC. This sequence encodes CASSVPRGHEQYF.

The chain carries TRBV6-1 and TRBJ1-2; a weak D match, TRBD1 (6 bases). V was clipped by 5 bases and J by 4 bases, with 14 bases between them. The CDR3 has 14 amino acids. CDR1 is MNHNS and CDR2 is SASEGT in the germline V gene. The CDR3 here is CASSRDIRSYGYTF. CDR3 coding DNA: TGTGCCAGCAGTAGGGACATAAGATCCTATGGCTACACCTTC.

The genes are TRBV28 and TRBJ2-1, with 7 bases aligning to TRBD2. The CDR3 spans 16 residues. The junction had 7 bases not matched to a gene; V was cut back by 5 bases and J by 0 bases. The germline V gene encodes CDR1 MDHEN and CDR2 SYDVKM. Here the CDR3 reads CASSPLGGSSYNEQFF. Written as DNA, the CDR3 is TGTGCCAGCAGTCCCTTAGGCGGGAGCTCCTACAATGAGCAGTTCTTC.

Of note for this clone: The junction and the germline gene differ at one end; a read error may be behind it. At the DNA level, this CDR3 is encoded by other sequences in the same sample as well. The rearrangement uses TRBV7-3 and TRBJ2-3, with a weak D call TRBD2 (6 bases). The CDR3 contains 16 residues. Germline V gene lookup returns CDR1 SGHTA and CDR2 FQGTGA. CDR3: CASSLTTGGPTDTQYF. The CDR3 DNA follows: TGTGCCAGTAGCTTAACCACAGGAGGGCCCACAGATACGCAGTATTTT.

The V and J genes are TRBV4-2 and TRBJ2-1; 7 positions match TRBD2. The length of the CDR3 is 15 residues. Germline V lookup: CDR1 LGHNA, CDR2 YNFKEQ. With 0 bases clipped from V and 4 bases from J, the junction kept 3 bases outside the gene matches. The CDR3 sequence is CASSQEGSGYNEQFF. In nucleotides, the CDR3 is TGTGCCAGCAGCCAAGAGGGTAGCGGGTACAATGAGCAGTTCTTC.

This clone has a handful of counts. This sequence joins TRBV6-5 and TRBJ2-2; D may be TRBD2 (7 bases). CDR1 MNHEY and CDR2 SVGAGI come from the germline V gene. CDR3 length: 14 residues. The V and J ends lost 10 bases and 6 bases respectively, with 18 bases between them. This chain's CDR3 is CAIRGGGQAGELFF. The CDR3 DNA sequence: TGTGCCATTAGGGGAGGGGGGCAGGCCGGGGAGCTGTTTTTT.

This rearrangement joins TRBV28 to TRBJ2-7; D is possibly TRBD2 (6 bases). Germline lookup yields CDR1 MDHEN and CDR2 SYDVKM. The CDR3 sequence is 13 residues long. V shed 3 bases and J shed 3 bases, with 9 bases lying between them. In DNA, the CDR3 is TGTGCCAGCAGTTTGGGACTCCTCTACGAGCAGTACTTC. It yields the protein CASSLGLLYEQYF.

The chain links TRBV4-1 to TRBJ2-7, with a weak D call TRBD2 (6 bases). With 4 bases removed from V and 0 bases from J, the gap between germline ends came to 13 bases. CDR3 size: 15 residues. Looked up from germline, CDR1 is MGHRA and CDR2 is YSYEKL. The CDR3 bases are TGCGCCAGCAGCCCCGCGGGGAGGAGCTCCTACGAGCAGTACTTC. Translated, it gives CASSPAGRSSYEQYF.

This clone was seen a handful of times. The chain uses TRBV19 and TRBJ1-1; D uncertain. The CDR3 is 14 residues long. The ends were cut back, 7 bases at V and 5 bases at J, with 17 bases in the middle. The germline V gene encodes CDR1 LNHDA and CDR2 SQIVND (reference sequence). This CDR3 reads CASKEGTQRTEAFF. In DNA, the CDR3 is TGTGCCAGTAAGGAGGGCACCCAGAGGACTGAAGCTTTCTTT.

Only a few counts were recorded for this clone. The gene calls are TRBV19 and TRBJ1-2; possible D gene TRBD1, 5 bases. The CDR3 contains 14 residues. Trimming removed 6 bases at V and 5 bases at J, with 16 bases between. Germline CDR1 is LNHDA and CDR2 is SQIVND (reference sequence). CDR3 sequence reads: CASRGGIERYGYTF. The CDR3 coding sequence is TGTGCCAGTAGGGGGGGAATAGAACGGTATGGCTACACCTTC.

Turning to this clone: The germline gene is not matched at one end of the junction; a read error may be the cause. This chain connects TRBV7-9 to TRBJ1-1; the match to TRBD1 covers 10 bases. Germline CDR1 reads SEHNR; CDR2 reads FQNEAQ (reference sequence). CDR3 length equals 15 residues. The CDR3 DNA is TGTTCCAGCAGCTTAGGGACAGGGGTGAACACTGAAGCTTTCTTT. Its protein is CSSSLGTGVNTEAFF.

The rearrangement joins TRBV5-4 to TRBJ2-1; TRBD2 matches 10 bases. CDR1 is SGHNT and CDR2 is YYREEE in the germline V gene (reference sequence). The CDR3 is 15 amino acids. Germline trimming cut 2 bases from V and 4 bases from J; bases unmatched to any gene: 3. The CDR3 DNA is TGTGCCAGCAGCTTCAGCGGGAGGGCTTACAATGAGCAGTTCTTC. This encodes CASSFSGRAYNEQFF.